This record concerns one T cell receptor (beta chain) sequence. These data come from a study of control samples from healthy donors and cancer patients. The CDR3 is made up of 16 amino acids. Trimming at V came to 5 bases and at J to 5 bases, leaving 8 bases not matched to a gene. Germline loops: CDR1 SEHNR, CDR2 FQNEAQ (reference sequence). Sequenced by immunoSEQ multiplex PCR; TCRdb stores in-frame clones only, minus some. The sample holds around 140,000 clones, 75% to 95% seen once. The chain has TRBV7-9 and TRBJ2-5; TRBD2 aligns across 13 bases. The receptor's source is a man in his forties or fifties in good health. The sequenced material came from blood. The CDR3 region has the DNA TGTGCCAGCAGCCGGACTAGCGGGGGAACTAAGGAGACCCAGTACTTC. It translates to CASSRTSGGTKETQYF.